This TCR beta chain stems from a study of T-cell reconstitution after alpha-beta-depleted transplantation in children. The study, taken as a whole, reports: Most T-cell counts and diversity one year after the transplant came from T cells that were newly produced. Reported findings indicate that, about two months after transplant, alpha-beta T cells came from several hundred expanded clones, which were derived from non-depleted graft cells.

About this clonotype itself: The antigen is not known.

This sample's TCRbeta library carried unique molecular identifier barcodes. MiXCR, run by TCRdb on the PCR reads, gives a single entry per CDR3 protein. The sample holds 450,000 to 700,000 distinct CDR3 sequences; roughly 30% are singletons and the top ten take about 35%. The ends lost 3 bases at V and 4 bases at J; junction bases unmatched: 6. Per germline, CDR1 SGDLS and CDR2 YYNGEE. The CDR3 is 15 amino acids. The receptor's source is a boy less than two years old with Wiskott-Aldrich syndrome, due to receive a stem cell transplant. The J gene is TRBJ2-2, the V gene TRBV9, with 7 bases aligning to TRBD2. The source was PBMCs, collected before TCRalphabeta/CD19-depleted stem cell transplant. The CDR3 region has the DNA TGTGCCAGCAGCGCGATGGGGGGGAGCACCGGGGAGCTGTTTTTT. It is translated as CASSAMGGSTGELFF.